This entry describes one TCR beta chain. Profiling relied on immunoSEQ multiplex PCR, and the TCRdb table lists in-frame clones only, not all of them. The data show 150,000 to 200,000 clones, approximately 87% seen once. This record belongs to a study of blood T cell repertoires in COVID-19. This CDR3 is built from 15 residues. Trimming cost V 7 bases and J 4 bases, with 14 bases left between them. Germline CDR1 and CDR2: SNHLY and FYNNEI. This TCR was recovered from an older woman with COVID-19, enrolled during active disease. The chain carries TRBV2 and TRBJ2-6; a weak D match, TRBD1 (7 bases). Sequencing was performed on peripheral blood. The DNA of the CDR3 is TGTGCCAGCAAACTGACAGGGAGGGGGGCCAACGTCCTGACTTTC. Translation: CASKLTGRGANVLTF. The full variable domain, its missing parts supplied by reference TRBV2 and TRBJ2-6, is EPEVTQTPSHQVTQMGQEVILRCVPISNHLYFYWYRQILGQKVEFLVSFYNNEISEKSEIFDDQFSVERPDGSNFTLKIRSTKLEDSAMYFCASKLTGRGANVLTFGAGSRLTVL.